This section outlines one T cell receptor beta chain sequence together with its context. Its antigen remains unknown. The data are from a study of T cell responses to AZD1222 COVID-19 vaccine. Study observations and caveats: Vaccine-associated CD4 TCRs spanned spike, dominant at 160-218 and 743-854. Only after the peak T cell response were repertoires sampled. Clonal diversity may have been underestimated in mostly white British donors. An increase in Spike-specific TCR breadth and depth was observed after two AZD1222 doses.

The method was immunoSEQ multiplex PCR; TCRdb's version includes in-frame clones alone and lacks a portion of them. Among fewer than 130,000 clones listed, over 85% were seen once. This receptor was identified in an adult who received the AZD1222 COVID-19 vaccine. This material consisted of peripheral blood, taken 28 days after the second AZD1222 dose.

The CDR3 is CSAPLWDTQYF. The DNA of the CDR3 is TGCAGCGCCCCTCTGTGGGATACGCAGTATTTT. The chain combines TRBV29-1 with TRBJ2-3; D remains unclear. The V gene lost 7 bases and the J gene lost 6 bases, with 11 bases spanning the gap. From germline, CDR1 is SQVTM and CDR2 ANQGSEA. CDR3 length: 11 amino acids.